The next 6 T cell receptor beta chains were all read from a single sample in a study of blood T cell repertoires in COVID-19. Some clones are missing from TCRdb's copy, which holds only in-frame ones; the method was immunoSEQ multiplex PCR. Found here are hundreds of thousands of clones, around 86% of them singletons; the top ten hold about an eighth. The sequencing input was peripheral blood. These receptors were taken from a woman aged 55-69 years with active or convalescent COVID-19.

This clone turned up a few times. The CDR3 reads CASSEALWGRGTEAFF. Written as DNA, the CDR3 is TGTGCCAGCAGTGAAGCGCTTTGGGGGAGGGGCACTGAAGCTTTCTTT. The genes are TRBV2 and TRBJ1-1, with D possibly being TRBD1 (5 bases). Trimming pared 0 bases from V and 4 bases from J, leaving 15 bases between. The CDR3 runs 16 residues. Looked up from germline, CDR1 is SNHLY and CDR2 is FYNNEI.

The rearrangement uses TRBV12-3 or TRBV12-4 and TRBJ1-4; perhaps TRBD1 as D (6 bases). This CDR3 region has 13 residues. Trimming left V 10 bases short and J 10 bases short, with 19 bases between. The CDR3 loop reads CATQTQGGGKLFF. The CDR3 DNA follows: TGTGCCACCCAGACACAGGGAGGGGGAAAACTGTTTTTT.

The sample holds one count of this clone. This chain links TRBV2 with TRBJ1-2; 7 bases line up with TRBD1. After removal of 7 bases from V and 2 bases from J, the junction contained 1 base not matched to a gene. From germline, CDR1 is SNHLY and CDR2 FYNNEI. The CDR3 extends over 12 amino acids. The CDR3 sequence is CASKGQNYGYTF. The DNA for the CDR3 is TGTGCCAGCAAGGGACAGAACTATGGCTACACCTTC.

The CDR3 spells CASSLGYRAGSSYNEQFF. The CDR3 coding sequence is TGTGCCAGCAGCTTGGGCTATCGGGCGGGGAGCTCCTACAATGAGCAGTTCTTC. V is TRBV7-6 and J is TRBJ2-1, with D maybe TRBD2 (6 bases). CDR3 length equals 18 residues. Trimming pared 3 bases from V and 0 bases from J, leaving 18 bases between. The germline V gene encodes CDR1 SGHVS and CDR2 FNYEAQ.

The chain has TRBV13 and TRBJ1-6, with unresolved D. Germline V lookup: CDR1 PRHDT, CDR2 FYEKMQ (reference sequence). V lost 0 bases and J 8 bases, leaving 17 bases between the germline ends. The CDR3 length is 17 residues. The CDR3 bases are TGTGCCAGCAGCTTAGGGCGATTGGGCCCTTGGGATTCACCCCTCCACTTT. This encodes CASSLGRLGPWDSPLHF.

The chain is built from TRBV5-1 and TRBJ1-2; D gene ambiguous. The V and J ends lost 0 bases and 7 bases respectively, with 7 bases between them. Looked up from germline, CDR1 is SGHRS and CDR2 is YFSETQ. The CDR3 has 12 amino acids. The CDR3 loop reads CASSLGEGGYTF. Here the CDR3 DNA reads TGCGCCAGCAGCTTGGGGGAGGGTGGCTACACCTTC.